These T cell receptor beta chains were read from a single sample in a study of blood T cell repertoires in COVID-19. TCRdb keeps only in-frame clones here, not all; method: immunoSEQ multiplex PCR. The sample yields roughly 280,000 clones, around 83% seen once. The sample was peripheral blood. The receptor source for this set is a man between 18 and 29 years old with active or convalescent COVID-19. The conserved cysteine and the conserved F or W are not part of the CDR3 here. Not all rows give a size; the values are once, few, many and, for expanded clones, a class.

v_call,clone_size,j_call,cdr3_aa
TRBV4-2,once,TRBJ1-2,ASSHSGGQGTGGYT
TRBV28,NA,TRBJ1-6,ASSLTREPLH
TRBV6-2/TRBV6-3,once,TRBJ2-1,ASSYPGSRYNEQF
TRBV12-3/TRBV12-4,few,TRBJ1-3,ASSFQARNTIY
TRBV6-1,once,TRBJ1-6,ASSEQGQGNNSPLH
TRBV2,NA,TRBJ2-2,ASSDVAGATGELF
TRBV5-1,NA,TRBJ2-7,ASSLGLAAVSSYEQY
TRBV19,NA,TRBJ2-5,ASSTGTSGQETQY
TRBV19,NA,TRBJ2-5,ASSGGYEETQY
TRBV9,NA,TRBJ2-7,ASSPRGAGYEQY
TRBV29-1,NA,TRBJ2-7,SVEDSYSYEQY
TRBV11-2,NA,TRBJ2-2,ASSLVSGSGTGELF
TRBV29-1,NA,TRBJ1-6,SVGQGMDSPLH
TRBV24-1,NA,TRBJ2-1,ATEGTSVYNEQF
TRBV4-3,NA,TRBJ1-2,ASSQEAGYGYT
TRBV6-5,NA,TRBJ1-2,ASSYSSRGDSYGYT
TRBV19,NA,TRBJ2-1,ASRGEGLNEQF